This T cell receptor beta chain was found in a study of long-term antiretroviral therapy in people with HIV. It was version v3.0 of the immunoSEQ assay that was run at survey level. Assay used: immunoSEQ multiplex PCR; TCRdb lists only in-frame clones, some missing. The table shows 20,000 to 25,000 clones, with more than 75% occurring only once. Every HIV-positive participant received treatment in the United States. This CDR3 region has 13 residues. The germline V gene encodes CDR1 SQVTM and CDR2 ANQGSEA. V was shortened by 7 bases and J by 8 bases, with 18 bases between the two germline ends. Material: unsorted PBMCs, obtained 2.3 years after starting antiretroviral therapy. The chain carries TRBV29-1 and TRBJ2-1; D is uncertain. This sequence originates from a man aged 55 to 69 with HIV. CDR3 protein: CSALRSHADEQFF. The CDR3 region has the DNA TGCAGCGCCCTACGGAGCCACGCGGATGAGCAGTTCTTC.